One sample yielded the 30 T cell receptor beta chains listed below, sequenced in a study of response to subunit inactivated influenza vaccine. A single record per CDR3 protein comes from TCRdb applying MiXCR to the RT-PCR reads. The sample has around 580,000 distinct CDR3 sequences; roughly 10% are singletons. The material was PBMCs from blood, obtained on the day of vaccination. The source of these receptors is a man aged 50 to 60 who received an inactivated influenza vaccine.

The table lists this clonotype with many counts. For the CDR3, the DNA is TGTGCCACCAGCATGGGAGACTACAATGAGCAGTTCTTC. It is translated as CATSMGDYNEQFF. This chain links TRBV15 with TRBJ2-1, with D perhaps matching TRBD2 (5 bases). Germline CDR1 is LNHNV and CDR2 is YYDKDF (reference sequence). Trimming removed 4 bases at V and 3 bases at J, with 7 bases between. CDR3 length equals 13 residues.

The V and J genes are TRBV4-3 and TRBJ2-7; 9 bases are a match to TRBD2. From germline, CDR1 is LGHNA and CDR2 YSLEER. The CDR3 covers 17 residues. With V trimmed by 3 bases and J by 4 bases, 13 bases remained unmatched. The CDR3 bases are TGCGCCAGCAGCCATTTAGCGGGAGAGGTCGGGCGATACGAGCAGTACTTC. Protein product: CASSHLAGEVGRYEQYF.

This clonotype was detected only once. This rearrangement joins TRBV5-1 to TRBJ2-2, with D perhaps assigned TRBD1 or TRBD2 (5 bases each). The V end lost 3 bases, the J end lost 6 bases, and 18 bases lay between the germline ends. The CDR3 length is 16 residues. CDR1 and CDR2 (germline): SGHRS, YFSETQ. For the CDR3, the DNA is TGCGCCAGCAGCTGGGCCCAGGGCTTGGGAGCCGGGGAGCTGTTTTTT. The encoded protein is CASSWAQGLGAGELFF.

The chain carries TRBV6-1 and TRBJ2-6, with D maybe TRBD1 (5 bases). The germline V and J ends were trimmed by 4 bases and 0 bases, with 13 bases remaining between them. The CDR3 is 17 residues long. CDR1 and CDR2 from the germline V gene are MNHNS and SASEGT. The CDR3 spells CASSARTQSSGANVLTF. The CDR3 DNA sequence: TGTGCCAGCAGTGCGAGGACACAGAGCTCTGGGGCCAACGTCCTGACTTTC.

The V and J genes are TRBV27 and TRBJ1-2; 8 bases map to TRBD1. Germline CDR1 is MNHEY and CDR2 is SMNVEV (reference sequence). The CDR3 has 17 amino acids. J was trimmed by 4 bases and V by 0 bases; bases with no gene match: 10. The CDR3 reads CASSLSRPGGASYGYTF. The CDR3 DNA sequence: TGTGCCAGCAGTTTATCGAGGCCAGGGGGCGCCAGCTATGGCTACACCTTC.

The chain links TRBV3-1 to TRBJ2-1; possibly TRBD2 for D (6 bases). In germline, CDR1 is LGHDT, CDR2 YNNKEL (reference sequence). Between the trimmed V and J ends, which lost 2 bases and 12 bases, there was a span of 8 bases. This CDR3 has 11 amino acids. This CDR3 is CASSQTGGQFF. CDR3 coding DNA: TGTGCCAGCAGCCAAACCGGGGGGCAGTTCTTC.

The chain carries TRBV6-1 and TRBJ2-1; possibly TRBD2 for D (5 bases). Germline CDR1 and CDR2: MNHNS and SASEGT. The CDR3 is 13 amino acids. The germline V and J ends were trimmed by 7 bases and 3 bases, with 10 bases remaining between them. CDR3 nucleotide sequence: TGTGCCAGCACCGACACTAGCTACAATGAGCAGTTCTTC. Its translation is CASTDTSYNEQFF.

The chain couples TRBV9 to TRBJ2-1; the D gene could be TRBD1 or TRBD2 (5 bases each). Between the trimmed V and J ends, which lost 4 bases and 0 bases, there was a span of 14 bases. Per the germline V gene, CDR1 is SGDLS and CDR2 is YYNGEE. The CDR3 is made up of 16 amino acids. Here the CDR3 reads CASSMSGTPSYNEQFF. The CDR3, as DNA: TGTGCCAGCAGCATGTCCGGGACCCCCTCCTACAATGAGCAGTTCTTC.

This clonotype was seen many times. The J gene is TRBJ2-1, the V gene TRBV12-3 or TRBV12-4; TRBD2 matches 14 bases. The CDR3 is 17 residues long. V shed 1 base and J 4 bases; nucleotides not matched to a gene: 3. CDR3 sequence (DNA): TGTGCCAGCAGTTTAGTTGGGACTAGCGGGAGTTACAATGAGCAGTTCTTC. Its protein is CASSLVGTSGSYNEQFF.

The genes are TRBV18 and TRBJ1-2, with 9 bases fitting TRBD1. After removal of 7 bases from V and 7 bases from J, the junction contained 19 bases not matched to a gene. The CDR3 is made up of 17 amino acids. Germline V gives CDR1 KGHSH, CDR2 LQKENI. CDR3 residues: CASFGGTGRLERSGYTF. CDR3 bases: TGTGCCAGCTTCGGGGGGACAGGGAGGTTGGAGCGCTCTGGCTACACCTTC.

The rearrangement links TRBV12-3 or TRBV12-4 to TRBJ2-7; 8 bases line up with TRBD1. This CDR3 comprises 14 residues. The V gene end was trimmed by 5 bases and the J gene end by 0 bases; junction bases not matched to a gene: 3. The CDR3 reads CASSGTGLSYEQYF. As DNA, the CDR3 is TGTGCCAGCAGTGGGACAGGCCTCTCCTACGAGCAGTACTTC.

This clonotype was counted ten times or more. The chain is built from TRBV20-1 and TRBJ1-2, with 7 bases fitting TRBD1. Looked up from germline, CDR1 is DFQATT and CDR2 is SNEGSKA (reference sequence). The CDR3 is made up of 14 amino acids. J was trimmed by 7 bases and V by 5 bases; bases with no gene match: 13. Written as DNA, the CDR3 is TGCAGTGCTCGTAAAGCAGGGGGATCTTTTGGCTACACCTTC. Residues: CSARKAGGSFGYTF.

V is TRBV12-3 or TRBV12-4 and J is TRBJ1-5; D is undetermined. The CDR3 totals 14 residues. V lost 6 bases and J lost 0, with 9 bases in between. DNA of the CDR3: TGTGCCAGCAGCTTAATCTATAGCAATCAGCCCCAGCATTTT. Protein product: CASSLIYSNQPQHF.

The table lists this clonotype with a few counts. The rearrangement uses TRBV9 and TRBJ1-1; TRBD1 matches at 7 bases. The CDR3 spans 15 residues. V shed 4 bases, J shed 5 bases, and the junction held 11 bases outside the gene matches. CDR1 is SGDLS and CDR2 is YYNGEE in the germline V gene. The CDR3 sequence is CASSPGGGLGTEAFF. The CDR3 region has the DNA TGTGCCAGCAGCCCAGGGGGGGGGCTGGGGACTGAAGCTTTCTTT.

This clonotype came up a few times. This chain uses TRBV6-1 with TRBJ1-4; the D gene is possibly TRBD1 (5 bases). The CDR3 covers 15 residues. The germline V gene encodes CDR1 MNHNS and CDR2 SASEGT. V shed 6 bases and J shed 8 bases, with 19 bases lying between them. Written as DNA, the CDR3 is TGTGCCAGCAGGTCCCAATCAGGGCTATCGGAAAAACTGTTTTTT. This translates into CASRSQSGLSEKLFF.

This clonotype was seen repeatedly, ten times or more. The CDR3 here is CASSETGNNEQFF. DNA for the CDR3: TGTGCCAGCAGTGAGACAGGGAACAATGAGCAGTTCTTC. V and J are TRBV6-1 and TRBJ2-1, with 7 bases matching TRBD1. The CDR3 covers 13 residues. The ends lost 3 bases at V and 5 bases at J; junction bases unmatched: 1. Germline CDR1 MNHNS, CDR2 SASEGT.

The chain recombines TRBV11-1 with TRBJ2-3; unclear D gene. V was trimmed by 8 bases and J by 8 bases, leaving 32 bases between them. The length of the CDR3 is 18 residues. Germline V gives CDR1 SGHAT, CDR2 FQDESV (reference sequence). This CDR3 is CASGGVEHAVIRLGTQYF. CDR3 coding DNA: TGTGCCAGCGGTGGGGTGGAACACGCTGTTATTCGATTGGGTACGCAGTATTTT.

The chain is built from TRBV12-3 or TRBV12-4 and TRBJ2-5; possibly TRBD2 for D (6 bases). Trimming cost V 8 bases and J 1 base, with 8 bases left between them. The CDR3 extends over 12 amino acids. In nucleotides, the CDR3 is TGTGCCAGCCGGGGGATCCAAGAGACCCAGTACTTC. It specifies CASRGIQETQYF.

The chain has TRBV5-1 and TRBJ2-7; D remains unclear. Germline CDR1 SGHRS, CDR2 YFSETQ. V was cut by 0 bases and J by 11 bases, with 15 bases left in between. This CDR3 has 13 amino acids. The CDR3 loop is CASSLDLEQPEYF. The CDR3 DNA reads TGCGCCAGCAGCTTGGACTTGGAACAGCCTGAGTACTTC.

V is TRBV28 and J is TRBJ2-7; 9 bases map to TRBD2. V gave up 2 bases and J gave up 3 bases; unmatched junction bases: 17. The germline CDR1 and CDR2 sequences are MDHEN and SYDVKM. The CDR3 runs 19 residues. Written as DNA, the CDR3 is TGTGCCAGCAGTTTAAGTACGTCTAGCGGGACCTCCCTTATCTACGAGCAGTACTTC. Its protein is CASSLSTSSGTSLIYEQYF.

This clonotype was seen only a few times. This rearrangement joins TRBV28 to TRBJ2-4, with unresolved D. With 4 bases removed from V and 0 bases from J, the gap between germline ends came to 7 bases. CDR1 and CDR2 (germline): MDHEN, SYDVKM. CDR3 length equals 14 residues. CDR3 nucleotide sequence: TGTGCCAGCAGTTCTCACCTAGCCAAAAACATTCAGTACTTC. It yields the protein CASSSHLAKNIQYF.

This clonotype has just a few counts. The V and J genes are TRBV11-2 and TRBJ2-7; tentative D call: TRBD2 (7 bases). Per germline, CDR1 SGHAT and CDR2 FQNNGV. V dropped 5 bases and J dropped 3 bases, with 17 bases sitting between them. CDR3 length equals 15 residues. This CDR3 reads CASSHGWGGNYEQYF. In nucleotides, the CDR3 is TGTGCCAGCAGCCACGGGTGGGGGGGCAACTACGAGCAGTACTTC.

This chain uses TRBV5-1 with TRBJ1-1, with 9 bases matching TRBD1. This CDR3 is built from 17 residues. The V gene's germline CDR1 is SGHRS and CDR2 YFSETQ. V shed 2 bases and J 4 bases; nucleotides not matched to a gene: 12. CDR3 bases: TGCGCCAGCAGCTTAAAACAGGGGGCACTAGTCCCCACTGAAGCTTTCTTT. Translation gives CASSLKQGALVPTEAFF. Full variable domain (missing parts from reference TRBV5-1 and TRBJ1-1): KAGVTQTPRYLIKTRGQQVTLSCSPISGHRSVSWYQQTPGQGLQFLFEYFSETQRNKGNFPGRFSGRQFSNSRSEMNVSTLELGDSALYLCASSLKQGALVPTEAFFGQGTRLTVV.

This sequence joins TRBV6-1 and TRBJ2-7; possibly TRBD1 for D (5 bases). The CDR3 is 13 amino acids. The germline CDR1 and CDR2 sequences are MNHNS and SASEGT. V dropped 4 bases and J dropped 6 bases, with 13 bases sitting between them. CDR3 protein: CASSGGHLGEQYF. The CDR3 coding sequence is TGTGCCAGCAGTGGCGGACATCTGGGCGAGCAGTACTTC.

This chain links TRBV20-1 with TRBJ2-1, with D perhaps matching TRBD2 (6 bases). V lost 5 bases to trimming and J lost 4 bases, with 6 bases between them. The CDR3 sequence is 11 residues long. Looked up from germline, CDR1 is DFQATT and CDR2 is SNEGSKA (reference sequence). CDR3 amino acids: CSAGGYNEQFF. The CDR3 nucleotides read TGCAGTGCTGGGGGGTACAATGAGCAGTTCTTC.

The table lists this clonotype with a few counts. This chain links TRBV6-2 or TRBV6-3 with TRBJ2-1; possibly TRBD2 for D (6 bases). The CDR3 length is 14 residues. The germline gives CDR1 MNHEY, CDR2 SVGEGT. With 2 bases removed from V and 4 bases from J, the gap between germline ends came to 9 bases. CDR3 DNA sequence: TGTGCCAGCAGTTACCGCGGGGAGTACAATGAGCAGTTCTTC. Protein sequence: CASSYRGEYNEQFF.

The chain couples TRBV20-1 to TRBJ1-5, with 8 bases fitting TRBD1. With 0 bases clipped from V and 2 bases from J, the junction kept 6 bases outside the gene matches. This CDR3 contains 16 residues. The germline V gene encodes CDR1 DFQATT and CDR2 SNEGSKA (reference sequence). The CDR3 DNA sequence: TGCAGTGCTAGAGACTTACTGACAGGGGGCAATCAGCCCCAGCATTTT. This sequence encodes CSARDLLTGGNQPQHF.

Many counts were recorded for this clonotype. The rearrangement joins TRBV20-1 to TRBJ1-5; D is undetermined. Looked up from germline, CDR1 is DFQATT and CDR2 is SNEGSKA (reference sequence). This CDR3 is 12 amino acids long. V gave up 3 bases and J gave up 5 bases, with 8 bases separating them. The CDR3 is CSASSEYQPQHF. In DNA, the CDR3 is TGCAGTGCTAGTTCGGAGTATCAGCCCCAGCATTTT.

The CDR3 nucleotides read TGTGCCATCAGGGGGGCTTCGACGAACACTGAAGCTTTCTTT. This encodes CAIRGASTNTEAFF. The chain is built from TRBV10-3 and TRBJ1-1; D is perhaps TRBD1 (6 bases). V was trimmed by 6 bases and J by 1 base, leaving 12 bases between them. In germline, CDR1 is ENHRY, CDR2 SYGVKD. The CDR3 length is 14 residues.

V usage is TRBV5-4 and J usage is TRBJ1-4, with 9 bases fitting TRBD1. The length of the CDR3 is 15 residues. Trimming took 4 bases from V and 3 from J; bases not matched to a gene: 4. Germline V CDR1 and CDR2: SGHNT, YYREEE (reference sequence). This CDR3 reads CASSKDRGSNEKLFF. For the CDR3, the DNA is TGTGCCAGCAGCAAGGACAGGGGATCTAATGAAAAACTGTTTTTT.